This entry features one T cell receptor (beta chain) sequence. Its antigen is unknown. V was trimmed by 8 bases and J by 8 bases, leaving 20 bases between them. This CDR3 contains 14 residues. Germline V CDR1 and CDR2: MNHEY, SMNVEV (reference sequence). Profiled with immunoSEQ multiplex PCR; TCRdb holds only in-frame clones, not every one. The table shows about 24,000 clones, with approximately 85% occurring only once. This sample is part of a study of T cells in narcolepsy. Study-wide results and limits: Comparing one patient's CSF and blood CD4+ clonotypes highlighted HCRT- and TRIB2-specific autoreactive clonotypes. Autoreactive clonotypes reportedly recurred in blood of same and different patients, not controls. Autoreactive clone sequences were missing from some blood memory CD4+ repertoires.

Sequenced sample: memory (CD45RA-) CD4+ T cells from blood. The sequence derives from a human donor in good health. The V call is TRBV27, the J call TRBJ2-3, with D tentatively TRBD2 (7 bases). The CDR3 reads CASSPLGGARTQYF. CDR3 DNA sequence: TGTGCCAGCTCTCCCTTGGGGGGGGCGCGTACGCAGTATTTT.